This TCR beta chain was captured in a study of blood T cell repertoires in COVID-19 (dated by TCRdb to the early 2020s). As for the study more broadly: Samples covering the acute and convalescent phases of COVID-19 were provided by collaborators in the United States, Italy and Spain. The prospective study material was composed of cDNA or gDNA derived from T cells, B-cell-depleted T cells, or PBMCs. The dataset comprised deeply sampled blood TCRbeta repertoires from subjects exposed to, actively infected with, or recovered from COVID-19. The repertoires were released in a freely available public database meant as a resource for research on the immune response to SARS-CoV-2. The samples were drawn from the first 160 participants of the ongoing ImmuneRACE study and from 1,254 subjects provided by 6 global collaborators. The sample metadata nearly always contained a de-identified subject ID, COVID-19 status, age in years and sex. Where available, HLA class I and class II types were taken from metadata supplied by the sample provider and were not determined by assay-based typing. Broad study findings and their caveats: The quantity of clinical and demographic metadata differed by source and by participant and was supplied without curation.

Collaborating institutions collected whole blood in K2EDTA tubes following their own protocols. For TCRbeta analysis, collaborator samples were shipped as frozen whole blood, as isolated PBMCs, or as DNA extracted from either sample type. Of note for this clone: The antigen it recognizes is unknown. No much larger clone exists at a distance of one base, and base qualities are not known.

Via the germline V gene (reference sequence), CDR1 is SGHNT and CDR2 YYREEE. Trimming leaves V shorter by 0 bases and J shorter by 1 base, with the junction holding 4 bases beyond the gene matches. The CDR3, from cysteine to phenylalanine, totals 16 residues. Only the CDR3 portion is preserved as DNA: 48 bases, with reading frame beginning at the first base. The immunoSEQ Assay, a bias-controlled multiplex PCR, was used to amplify TCRbeta CDR3 regions from genomic DNA. From the authors' description of their analysis: Within the assay, amplification of reference gene primers was used to estimate how many nucleated cells each sample contained. Sequence reads were collapsed and filtered to measure the absolute abundance of every unique TCRbeta CDR3 rearrangement. For each sample, productive Simpson clonality was calculated as the square root of Simpson's diversity index over productive rearrangements. TCRdb limited this immuneACCESS table to in-frame rearrangements with V and J called. A share of clones is missing; checked studies link under half to unresolved V genes, and the rest is unexplained. The V and J calls and clone size were taken over from that table, and D and trimming were inferred from the DNA. The sample yields approximately 290,000 clones; around 89% were counted once. The ten largest account for 9.5% to 15% of the sample.

This sequence uses TRBV5-4 and TRBJ2-3, with TRBD2 identical over 8 junction bases. This clonotype was obtained from a woman aged 60-75 years with acute or convalescent COVID-19. Sample: peripheral blood. The CDR3 in this case is CASSLGTSTRTDTQYF. The sequenced DNA is TGTGCCAGCAGCTTGGGGACTAGCACCCGCACAGATACGCAGTATTTT.